The rows below give T cell receptor beta chains drawn from one sample of a study of lymphopenia after photon versus proton radiotherapy. Assay used: immunoSEQ multiplex PCR; TCRdb lists only in-frame clones, some missing. Found here are roughly 38,000 clones, roughly 92% of them singletons; the top ten hold about 15%. The input for sequencing was peripheral blood, taken from a patient treated with photon-based radiotherapy. The receptors were sampled from a man aged 60 to 75 with cholangiocarcinoma. Each CDR3 is given with its conserved first and last residue. D genes are given only for firm matches. Size is omitted from some rows. Given values are once, few, many or a class for expanded clones.

NA	NA	TRBV9	TRBJ1-2	TGTGCCAGCAGCTCCCAAGGGCGGGCTCGTAGCTATGGCTACACCTTC	CASSSQGRARSYGYTF
NA	NA	TRBV6-6	TRBJ1-2	TGTGCCAGCAGTTACCTTCTGTGGGGGGAGAACTATGGCTACACCTTC	CASSYLLWGENYGYTF
NA	NA	TRBV11-3	TRBJ2-5	TGTGCCAGCAGCTTAGGGAGGGCAGACAAACCCAACCAAGAGACCCAGTACTTC	CASSLGRADKPNQETQYF
once	NA	TRBV7-2	TRBJ2-1	TGTGCCAGCAGCTGGCCGGGACAGCGGGGAGACAATGAGCAGTTCTTC	CASSWPGQRGDNEQFF
NA	NA	TRBV5-5	TRBJ2-7	TGTGCCAGCAGCTTGCCCGGGGGCTATTCCTACGAGCAGTACTTC	CASSLPGGYSYEQYF
NA	TRBD2	TRBV2	TRBJ2-5	TGTGCCGGGAGGGGTATTGAGGAGACCCAGTACTTC	CAGRGIEETQYF
NA	NA	TRBV4-3	TRBJ1-1	TGCGCCAGCAGCCCTAGTGGGGGGTCTAACACTGAAGCTTTCTTT	CASSPSGGSNTEAFF
NA	NA	TRBV7-2	TRBJ2-7	TGTGCCAGCAGCTCACCAACAACAGGGACCGAGCAGTACTTC	CASSSPTTGTEQYF
NA	TRBD1	TRBV5-1	TRBJ2-7	TGCGCCAGCAGTTCCGGGACAGGGGACTTCTACGAGCAGTACTTC	CASSSGTGDFYEQYF
NA	NA	TRBV7-2	TRBJ1-3	TGTGCCAGCAGCCAACCCAGGGCAGTCTCTGGAAACACCATATATTTT	CASSQPRAVSGNTIYF
NA	NA	TRBV10-3	TRBJ2-5	TGTGCCATCTCACCGGAACGGCAGACCCAGTACTTC	CAISPERQTQYF
NA	TRBD2	TRBV2	TRBJ2-3	TGTGCCAGCACTGGACTAGCGTGGAATACGCAGTATTTT	CASTGLAWNTQYF
NA	NA	TRBV11-2	TRBJ1-3	TGTGCCAGCAGCTTAGTATTCACAGCTTACTCTGGAAACACCATATATTTT	CASSLVFTAYSGNTIYF
NA	NA	TRBV5-4	TRBJ1-4	TGTGCCAGCAGCTTGGGAGGAATTAATGAAAAACTGTTTTTT	CASSLGGINEKLFF
NA	NA	TRBV18	TRBJ1-1	TGTGCCAGCTCACCAGTACAGGCAAGCCCAACTGAAGCTTTCTTT	CASSPVQASPTEAFF
NA	NA	TRBV2	TRBJ1-4	TGTGCCAGCACCAGGACAGCCGAAAAACTGTTTTTT	CASTRTAEKLFF
NA	NA	TRBV7-9	TRBJ2-2	TGTGCCAGCAGCTCTCAGGGCTCAGGGACCGGGGAGCTGTTTTTT	CASSSQGSGTGELFF
NA	NA	TRBV5-4	TRBJ1-1	TGTGCCAGCAGCTTGGATGGGGGGCGGGTTGAAGCTTTCTTT	CASSLDGGRVEAFF
NA	NA	TRBV28	TRBJ1-3	TGTGCCAGCAGACTACGGTCTGGAAACACCATATATTTT	CASRLRSGNTIYF
NA	TRBD1	TRBV27	TRBJ2-4	TGTGCCAGCAGTCCGGGGACAGGGAAAAACATTCAGTACTTC	CASSPGTGKNIQYF
NA	NA	TRBV28	TRBJ1-4	TGTGCCAGCAGTTTGGGTGTCGGGGGCTGGGGTGAAAAACTGTTTTTT	CASSLGVGGWGEKLFF
NA	TRBD2	TRBV28	TRBJ2-1	TGTGCCAGCAGTCCTAAGGGACTAGCGGGAGTTGAGCAGTTCTTC	CASSPKGLAGVEQFF
NA	NA	TRBV9	TRBJ2-5	TGTGCCAGCAGCGTCACCGCTAGTCCAGAGACCCAGTACTTC	CASSVTASPETQYF
NA	TRBD2	TRBV19	TRBJ2-3	TGTGCCAGTAGTATCCACCCTAGCGGAAAGAGCACAGATACGCAGTATTTT	CASSIHPSGKSTDTQYF
NA	NA	TRBV9	TRBJ2-1	TGTGCCAGCAGCGTAGGGACATACGGTGAGCAGTTCTTC	CASSVGTYGEQFF
NA	NA	TRBV5-8	TRBJ1-5	TGTGCCAGCAGCTTGAGGGTTAATAGCAATCAGCCCCAGCATTTT	CASSLRVNSNQPQHF
NA	NA	TRBV5-8	TRBJ1-2	TGTGCCAGCAGCCTAAGGGTCGGATTCTATGGCTACACCTTC	CASSLRVGFYGYTF
NA	TRBD1	TRBV9	TRBJ2-5	TGTGCCAGCAGCGTAGGGACAGGCCTCCAAGAGACCCAGTACTTC	CASSVGTGLQETQYF
NA	NA	TRBV5-4	TRBJ1-1	TGTGCCAGCAGCTTCGCGGGGAGGGATGAAGCTTTCTTT	CASSFAGRDEAFF
NA	NA	TRBV18	TRBJ2-5	TGTGCCAGCTCACCACCTACAGCACCTCAAGAGACCCAGTACTTC	CASSPPTAPQETQYF
NA	NA	TRBV7-6	TRBJ2-1	TGTGCCAGCAGCTTAGGGACAATCGATGAGCAGTTCTTC	CASSLGTIDEQFF
NA	TRBD1	TRBV14	TRBJ2-7	TGTGCCAGCAGCCCTCGGACAGGGGTCCCCTACGAGCAGTACTTC	CASSPRTGVPYEQYF
NA	NA	TRBV6-5	TRBJ1-1	TGTGCCAGCAGTCCGAGGGGATACACTGAAGCTTTCTTT	CASSPRGYTEAFF
NA	NA	TRBV6-1	TRBJ1-1	TGTGCCAGCAGTGAAGGGGGGAGAGAAGCTTTCTTT	CASSEGGREAFF
NA	NA	TRBV5-6	TRBJ2-7	TGTGCCAGCAGCTCCCAACCAGGACGATACTCCTACGAGCAGTACTTC	CASSSQPGRYSYEQYF
NA	NA	TRBV10-3	TRBJ2-2	TGTGCCATCAGTGAGCCCTCGGGTCCGAACACCGGGGAGCTGTTTTTT	CAISEPSGPNTGELFF
NA	NA	TRBV5-5	TRBJ2-5	TGTGCCAGCAGCTTGGGAGGATTCGGAGAGACCCAGTACTTC	CASSLGGFGETQYF
once	TRBD1	TRBV5-1	TRBJ1-1	TGCGCCAGCAGCATTACAGGGGCGAACACTGAAGCTTTCTTT	CASSITGANTEAFF
few	NA	TRBV2	TRBJ2-2	TGTGCCAGCAGTCGGCAGGGTGAAGGCGGGGAGCTGTTTTTT	CASSRQGEGGELFF
NA	NA	TRBV6-6	TRBJ2-5	TGTGCCAGCAGATATCAGCGCCGTGAAGAGACCCAGTACTTC	CASRYQRREETQYF
NA	NA	TRBV4-1	TRBJ1-1	TGCGCCAGCAGCCAACTCCCCGGGGCAGGTTCCACTGAAGCTTTCTTT	CASSQLPGAGSTEAFF
once	TRBD2	TRBV5-1	TRBJ2-3	TGCGCCAGCAGCCCAGATAGCGGGGGGGCCTGGACAGATACGCAGTATTTT	CASSPDSGGAWTDTQYF